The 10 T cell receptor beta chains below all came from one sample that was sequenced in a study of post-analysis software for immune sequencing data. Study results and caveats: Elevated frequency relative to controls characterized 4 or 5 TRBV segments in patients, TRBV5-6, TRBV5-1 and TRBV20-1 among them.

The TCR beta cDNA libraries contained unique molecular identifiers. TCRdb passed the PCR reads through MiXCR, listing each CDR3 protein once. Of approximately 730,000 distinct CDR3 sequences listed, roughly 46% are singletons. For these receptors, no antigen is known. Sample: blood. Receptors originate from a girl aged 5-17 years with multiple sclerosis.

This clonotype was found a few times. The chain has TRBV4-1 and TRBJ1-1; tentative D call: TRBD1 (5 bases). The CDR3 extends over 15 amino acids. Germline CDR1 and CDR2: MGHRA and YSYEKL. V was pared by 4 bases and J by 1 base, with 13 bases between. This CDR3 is CASSLGWDENTEAFF. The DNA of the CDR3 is TGCGCCAGCAGCCTAGGGTGGGACGAGAACACTGAAGCTTTCTTT.

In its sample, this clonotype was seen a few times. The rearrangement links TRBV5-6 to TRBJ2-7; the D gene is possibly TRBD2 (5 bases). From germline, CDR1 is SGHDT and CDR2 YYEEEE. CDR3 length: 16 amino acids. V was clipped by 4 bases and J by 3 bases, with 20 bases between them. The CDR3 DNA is TGTGCCAGCAGCGCCAGGCGTGGAGGTGCGGTCTACGAGCAGTACTTC. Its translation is CASSARRGGAVYEQYF. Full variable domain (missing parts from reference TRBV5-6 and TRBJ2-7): DAGVTQSPTHLIKTRGQQVTLRCSPKSGHDTVSWYQQALGQGPQFIFQYYEEEERQRGNFPDRFSGHQFPNYSSELNVNALLLGDSALYLCASSARRGGAVYEQYFGPGTRLTVT.

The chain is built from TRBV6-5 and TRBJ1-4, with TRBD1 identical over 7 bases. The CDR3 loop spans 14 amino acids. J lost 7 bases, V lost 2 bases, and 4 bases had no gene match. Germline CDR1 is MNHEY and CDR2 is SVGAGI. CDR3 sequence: CASSYEGAGEKLFF. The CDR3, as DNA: TGTGCCAGCAGTTACGAGGGGGCAGGTGAAAAACTGTTTTTT.

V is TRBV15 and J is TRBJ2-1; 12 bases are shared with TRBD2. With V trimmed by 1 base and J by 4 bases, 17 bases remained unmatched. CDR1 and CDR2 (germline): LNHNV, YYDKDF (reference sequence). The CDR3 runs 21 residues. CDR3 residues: CATSRVSLAGGSRPVYNEQFF. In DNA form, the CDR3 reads TGTGCCACCAGCAGAGTATCCCTAGCGGGAGGGTCCAGGCCGGTTTACAATGAGCAGTTCTTC.

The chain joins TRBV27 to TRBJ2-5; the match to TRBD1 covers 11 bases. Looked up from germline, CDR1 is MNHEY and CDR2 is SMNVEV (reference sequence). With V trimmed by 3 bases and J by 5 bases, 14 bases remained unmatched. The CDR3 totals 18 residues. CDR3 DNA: TGTGCCAGCAGTTTTACGACGGGACAGGGGGTTTTCTGGGAGACCCAGTACTTC. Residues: CASSFTTGQGVFWETQYF.

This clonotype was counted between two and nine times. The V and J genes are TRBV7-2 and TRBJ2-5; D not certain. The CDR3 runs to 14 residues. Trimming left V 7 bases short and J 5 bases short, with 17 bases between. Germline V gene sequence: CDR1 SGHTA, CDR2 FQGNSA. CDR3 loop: CASILSVGSETQYF. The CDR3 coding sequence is TGTGCCAGCATCCTCTCTGTGGGGTCGGAGACCCAGTACTTC. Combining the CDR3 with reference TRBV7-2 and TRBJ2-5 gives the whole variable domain GAGVSQSPSNKVTEKGKDVELRCDPISGHTALYWYRQSLGQGLEFLIYFQGNSAPDKSGLPSDRFSAERTGGSVSTLTIQRTQQEDSAVYLCASILSVGSETQYFGPGTRLLVL.

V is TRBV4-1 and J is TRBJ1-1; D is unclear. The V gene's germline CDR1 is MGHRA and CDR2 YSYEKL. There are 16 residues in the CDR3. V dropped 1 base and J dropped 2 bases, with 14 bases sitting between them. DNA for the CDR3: TGCGCCAGCAGCCAAGGGACTAGGCACACCAACACTGAAGCTTTCTTT. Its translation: CASSQGTRHTNTEAFF.

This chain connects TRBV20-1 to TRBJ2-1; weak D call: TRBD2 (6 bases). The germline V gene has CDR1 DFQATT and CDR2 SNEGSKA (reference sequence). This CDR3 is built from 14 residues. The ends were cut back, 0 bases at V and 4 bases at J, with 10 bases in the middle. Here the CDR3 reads CSARDAGLYNEQFF. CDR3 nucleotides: TGCAGTGCTAGAGACGCGGGGCTATACAATGAGCAGTTCTTC.

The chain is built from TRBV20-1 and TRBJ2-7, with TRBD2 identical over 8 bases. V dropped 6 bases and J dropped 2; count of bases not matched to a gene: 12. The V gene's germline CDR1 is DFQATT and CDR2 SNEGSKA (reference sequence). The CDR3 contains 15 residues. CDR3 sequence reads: CSATRGGRRPYEQYF. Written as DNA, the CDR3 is TGCAGTGCCACCAGGGGCGGGAGGCGACCCTACGAGCAGTACTTC.

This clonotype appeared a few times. Written as DNA, the CDR3 is TGTGCCAGCAGCCCCGGACAGGGCCGAAGGGAGACCCAGTACTTC. As protein: CASSPGQGRRETQYF. This chain joins TRBV5-6 and TRBJ2-5; 8 nucleotides align to TRBD1. The germline V gene has CDR1 SGHDT and CDR2 YYEEEE. The V segment lost 4 bases and the J segment 5 bases; nucleotides outside the gene matches: 10. This CDR3 is 15 amino acids long.